A selection of T cell receptor beta chains follows, all from one sample in a study of shared clonotypes between healthy human individuals. Data came from immunoSEQ multiplex PCR; TCRdb stores just in-frame clones and leaves some out. Of some 650,000 clones listed, 97% are singletons. The sample was naive CD4+ T cells sorted from blood. Source of these receptors: a woman under 40 in good health. CDR3s include the opening cysteine and the closing phenylalanine or tryptophan. The D gene is left open where the match is weak. The size of a clone is reported for some rows only, either as once, few or many, or as a class for expanded clones.

cdr3_length | j_call | v_call | clone_size | d_call | cdr3_aa | cdr3_nt
14 | TRBJ2-1 | TRBV15 | . | . | CATSRVYGGNEQFF | TGTGCCACCAGCAGAGTTTATGGGGGCAATGAGCAGTTCTTC
14 | TRBJ1-3 | TRBV28 | . | . | CASSPGISGNTIYF | TGTGCCAGCAGCCCAGGGATCTCTGGAAACACCATATATTTT
13 | TRBJ1-1 | TRBV18 | . | . | CASSPRADTEAFF | TGTGCCAGCTCACCACGTGCGGACACTGAAGCTTTCTTT
12 | TRBJ2-7 | TRBV18 | . | . | CASSLERTEQYF | TGTGCCAGCTCACTCGAACGGACTGAGCAGTACTTC
14 | TRBJ1-1 | TRBV7-9 | . | . | CASSLVRGRAEAFF | TGTGCCAGCAGCTTAGTACGCGGAAGGGCTGAAGCTTTCTTT
18 | TRBJ2-1 | TRBV5-1 | . | . | CASSIGRAPGRGSNEQFF | TGCGCCAGCAGTATTGGTAGGGCACCGGGGAGGGGGTCCAATGAGCAGTTCTTC
15 | TRBJ2-1 | TRBV29-1 | . | TRBD2 | CSVSARLAGAREQFF | TGCAGCGTTTCCGCTAGACTAGCGGGAGCGCGAGAGCAGTTCTTC
15 | TRBJ2-3 | TRBV18 | once | TRBD2 | CASSPASGTQDTQYF | TGTGCCAGCTCACCGGCTAGCGGGACTCAAGATACGCAGTATTTT
16 | TRBJ2-3 | TRBV7-9 | . | TRBD2 | CASSLIAGASTDTQYF | TGTGCCAGCAGCCTGATAGCGGGAGCTAGCACAGATACGCAGTATTTT
11 | TRBJ2-7 | TRBV28 | few | . | CASSLRGEQYF | TGTGCCAGCAGTTTACGGGGCGAGCAGTACTTC
17 | TRBJ2-1 | TRBV5-1 | . | TRBD2 | CASSLLTSGSPVDEQFF | TGCGCCAGCAGCCTACTTACTAGCGGGAGCCCCGTGGATGAGCAGTTCTTC
14 | TRBJ2-7 | TRBV28 | . | TRBD2 | CASSVPSGIQEQYF | TGTGCCAGCAGTGTCCCTAGCGGGATACAAGAGCAGTACTTC
15 | TRBJ1-3 | TRBV5-1 | . | . | CASSLEPVSGNTIYF | TGCGCCAGCAGCTTGGAGCCCGTCTCTGGAAACACCATATATTTT
15 | TRBJ2-7 | TRBV13 | . | TRBD1 | CASSFDRAVTYEQYF | TGTGCCAGCAGCTTCGACAGGGCCGTAACCTACGAGCAGTACTTC
15 | TRBJ2-7 | TRBV5-1 | . | . | CASRPLADSILEQYF | TGCGCCAGCAGACCCTTAGCGGATTCTATACTCGAGCAGTACTTC
16 | TRBJ1-4 | TRBV7-9 | . | . | CASSASTVKGSEKLFF | TGTGCCAGCAGCGCCTCGACAGTTAAGGGTTCGGAAAAACTGTTTTTT
16 | TRBJ1-5 | TRBV19 | . | . | CASSGGKSNDNQPQHF | TGTGCCAGTAGTGGGGGGAAGTCTAACGACAATCAGCCCCAGCATTTT
14 | TRBJ2-5 | TRBV30 | . | . | CAWSLFWNQETQYF | TGTGCCTGGAGTTTGTTTTGGAACCAAGAGACCCAGTACTTC
17 | TRBJ1-5 | TRBV19 | . | TRBD1 | CASSIGLGTGIRQPQHF | TGTGCCAGTAGTATAGGTCTCGGGACAGGGATCCGTCAGCCCCAGCATTTT
14 | TRBJ1-6 | TRBV27 | . | . | CASSTEWGNSPLHF | TGTGCCAGCAGTACCGAGTGGGGTAATTCACCCCTCCACTTT
14 | TRBJ1-1 | TRBV11-1 | . | . | CASSRRTGWTEAFF | TGTGCCAGCAGCCGCCGCACAGGGTGGACTGAAGCTTTCTTT
13 | TRBJ2-2 | TRBV18 | . | . | CASSPVYTGELFF | TGTGCCAGCTCACCCGTATACACCGGGGAGCTGTTTTTT
17 | TRBJ2-2 | TRBV5-1 | . | TRBD2 | CASSLTSGGINTGELFF | TGCGCCAGCAGCTTAACTAGCGGGGGAATAAACACCGGGGAGCTGTTTTTT
14 | TRBJ2-7 | TRBV9 | . | . | CASSVATGTYEQYF | TGTGCCAGCAGCGTAGCGACCGGAACCTACGAGCAGTACTTC